This section outlines one T cell receptor (beta chain) sequence together with its context. Its specificity is not known. Only in-frame clones appear in the TCRdb table, and some are missing; sequencing was by immunoSEQ multiplex PCR. The table has 39,000 or so clones, roughly 88% seen once. This record comes from a study of PD-1 blockade in mismatch repair-deficient tumors. Study context: Patients had 12 to 13 mismatch repair-deficient cancer types and were previously treated and progressing. The study, taken as a whole, reports: Tumor-resident clones, often absent from pretreatment blood, expanded after pembrolizumab and then contracted.

Unmatched junction bases numbered 6, after V lost 5 bases and J lost 5 bases. CDR1 is MNHEY and CDR2 is SVGAGI in the germline V gene. The CDR3 spans 14 residues. Mismatch repair deficiency was confirmed in all patients, by PCR or immunohistochemistry. TCR sequencing covered a few patients who responded to pembrolizumab. The V call is TRBV6-5, the J call TRBJ2-1; 7 bases agree with TRBD2. The source was PBMCs, collected 38 to 40 weeks after starting pembrolizumab. The receptor was isolated from an adult with mismatch repair-deficient cancer. As DNA, the CDR3 is TGTGCCAGCAGTCCGAGGGAGGGCCACAATGAGCAGTTCTTC. As protein: CASSPREGHNEQFF.